The T cell receptor beta chain described here comes from a study of blood T cell repertoires in COVID-19. Study summary: COVID-19 samples collected from the United States, Italy and Spain covered acute and convalescent phases.

Some clones are missing from TCRdb's copy, which holds only in-frame ones; the method was immunoSEQ multiplex PCR. The top ten hold about 14% of the sample, which has 150,000 to 200,000 clones, 84% seen once. The length of the CDR3 is 14 residues. Germline CDR1 reads SGHDN; CDR2 reads FVKESK. The V gene end was trimmed by 3 bases and the J gene end by 7 bases; junction bases not matched to a gene: 6. The source of this sequence is a woman between 65 and 79 years old with COVID-19, enrolled during active disease. The chain links TRBV14 to TRBJ2-1, with 7 positions matching TRBD1. Sequencing was carried out using peripheral blood. DNA of the CDR3: TGTGCCAGCAGCCATGTACAGGGGCGGAATGAGCAGTTCTTC. It translates to CASSHVQGRNEQFF.